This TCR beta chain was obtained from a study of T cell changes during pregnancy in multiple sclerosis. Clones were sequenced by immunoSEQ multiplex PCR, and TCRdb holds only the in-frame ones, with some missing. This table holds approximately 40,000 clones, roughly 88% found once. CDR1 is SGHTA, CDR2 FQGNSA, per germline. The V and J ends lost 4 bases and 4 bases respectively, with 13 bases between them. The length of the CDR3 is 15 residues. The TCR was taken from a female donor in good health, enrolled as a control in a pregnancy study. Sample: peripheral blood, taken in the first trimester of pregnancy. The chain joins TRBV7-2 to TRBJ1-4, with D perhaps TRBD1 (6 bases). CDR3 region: CASSSSRGHNEKLFF. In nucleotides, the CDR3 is TGTGCCAGCAGCTCATCCAGGGGACATAATGAAAAACTGTTTTTT.